This T cell receptor beta chain originates from a study of shared clonotypes between healthy human individuals. Study-wide context: Samples came from a couple of female and a few male donors aged 18 to 49.

This clone was detected only once. Per the original data handling: Quality scores were absent from the junction-only immunoSEQ sequences, so filtering differed. Repertoires were generated with immunoSEQ multiplex PCR, while TCRdb's copy carries only in-frame clones and drops some. The D gene and trimming were derived from the DNA, and the V and J assignments and clone size from that table. Of a few hundred thousand clones listed, just over 75% were seen once; the top ten hold about 12%. The CDR3 spans 14 residues. CDR1 and CDR2 (germline): MNHEY, SVGAGI. The junction had 4 bases not matched to a gene; V was cut back by 4 bases and J by 3 bases.

The rearrangement joins TRBV6-5 to TRBJ2-7, with 9 bases matching TRBD2. Sequenced material: PBMCs. The sequence was collected from a woman aged 40-49 years in good health. Some clones in this sample may be carry-over from other donors' samples. For the CDR3, the DNA is TGTGCCAGCAGTTCGAGTAGCGGGGGCTACGAGCAGTACTTC. It specifies CASSSSSGGYEQYF.